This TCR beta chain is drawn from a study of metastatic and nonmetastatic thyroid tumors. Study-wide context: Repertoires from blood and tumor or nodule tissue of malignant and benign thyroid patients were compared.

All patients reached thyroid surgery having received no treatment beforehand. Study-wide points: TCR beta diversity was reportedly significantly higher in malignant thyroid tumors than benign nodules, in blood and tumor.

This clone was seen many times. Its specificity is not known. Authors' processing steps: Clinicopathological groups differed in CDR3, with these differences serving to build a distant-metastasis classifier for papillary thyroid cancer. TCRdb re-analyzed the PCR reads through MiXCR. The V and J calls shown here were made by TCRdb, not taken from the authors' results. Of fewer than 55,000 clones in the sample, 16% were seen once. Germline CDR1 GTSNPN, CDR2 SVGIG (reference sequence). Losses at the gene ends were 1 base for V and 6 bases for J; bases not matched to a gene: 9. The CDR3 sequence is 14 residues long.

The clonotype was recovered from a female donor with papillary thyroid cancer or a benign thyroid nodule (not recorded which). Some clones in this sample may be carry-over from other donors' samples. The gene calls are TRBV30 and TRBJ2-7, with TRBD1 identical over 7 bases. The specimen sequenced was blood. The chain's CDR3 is CAWSALRQGGEQYF. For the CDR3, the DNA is TGTGCCTGGAGTGCCCTCAGACAGGGTGGCGAGCAGTACTTC. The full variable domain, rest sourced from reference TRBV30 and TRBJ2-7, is SQTIHQWPATLVQPVGSPLSLECTVEGTSNPNLYWYRQAAGRGLQLLFYSVGIGQISSEVPQNLSASRPQDRQFILSSKKLLLSDSGFYLCAWSALRQGGEQYFGPGTRLTVT.